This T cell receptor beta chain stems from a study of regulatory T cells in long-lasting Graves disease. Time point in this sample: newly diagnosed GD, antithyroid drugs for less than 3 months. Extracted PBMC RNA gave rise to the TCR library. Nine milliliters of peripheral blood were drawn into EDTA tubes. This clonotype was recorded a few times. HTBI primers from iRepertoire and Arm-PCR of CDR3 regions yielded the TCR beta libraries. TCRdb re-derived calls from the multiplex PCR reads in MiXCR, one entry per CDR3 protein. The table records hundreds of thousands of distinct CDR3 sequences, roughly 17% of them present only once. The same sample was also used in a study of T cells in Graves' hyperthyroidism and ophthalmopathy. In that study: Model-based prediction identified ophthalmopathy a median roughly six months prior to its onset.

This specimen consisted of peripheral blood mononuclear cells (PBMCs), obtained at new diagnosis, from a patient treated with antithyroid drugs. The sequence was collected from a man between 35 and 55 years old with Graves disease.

The CDR3 DNA reads TGTGCCAGCAGTGAAAGACAGTTTTTAGCCAAAAACATTCAGTACTTC. Translated: CASSERQFLAKNIQYF. This chain uses TRBV2 with TRBJ2-4, with D perhaps TRBD1 (5 bases). Trimming removed 2 bases at V and 0 bases at J, with 11 bases between. In germline, CDR1 is SNHLY, CDR2 FYNNEI. This CDR3 contains 16 residues. The complete variable domain, with remaining parts taken from reference TRBV2 and TRBJ2-4, reads EPEVTQTPSHQVTQMGQEVILRCVPISNHLYFYWYRQILGQKVEFLVSFYNNEISEKSEIFDDQFSVERPDGSNFTLKIRSTKLEDSAMYFCASSERQFLAKNIQYFGAGTRLSVL.